Below are 27 T cell receptor beta chains sequenced from a single sample in a study of blood T cells in healthy people across ages. Through a sample-barcoded 5' primer and a J-beta primer mix, a second PCR was run for about 6 to 11 cycles. TCRdb independently ran MiXCR on the 5' RACE reads; one entry per CDR3 protein. Among almost 550,000 distinct CDR3 sequences listed, less than 25% were seen once. This same sample was also part of a study on T cells of mothers and their children.

The sample comprised blood. These receptors were collected from a boy younger than 18 in good health.

The chain carries TRBV5-8 and TRBJ1-4; 10 bases are shared with TRBD1. Germline CDR1 reads SGHTS; CDR2 reads YDEGEE. V was pared by 0 bases and J by 6 bases, with 5 bases of the junction left unmatched. This CDR3 has 16 amino acids. The CDR3 DNA follows: TGTGCCAGCAGCTTGGGACAGGGGGCGTCACATGAAAAACTGTTTTTT. It is translated as CASSLGQGASHEKLFF.

This clonotype was seen at least ten times. The rearrangement uses TRBV7-9 and TRBJ2-2; TRBD2 agrees at 7 bases. The junction had 10 bases not matched to a gene; V was cut back by 6 bases and J by 0 bases. Germline V gene lookup returns CDR1 SEHNR and CDR2 FQNEAQ (reference sequence). There are 17 residues in the CDR3. CDR3: CASRRNKLAPNTGELFF. DNA of the CDR3: TGTGCCAGCAGACGAAATAAACTAGCGCCGAACACCGGGGAGCTGTTTTTT.

The chain is built from TRBV7-4 and TRBJ2-5; D is unresolved. TRBJ2-7 matches the DNA end more closely, so the J call is doubtful. Per germline, CDR1 SGHVT and CDR2 SQSDAQ. The CDR3 is 18 amino acids. Written as DNA, the CDR3 is TGTGCCAGCAGCTTAGCCCGGTTGTTGTCGTCGAGCTCCTACGAGCAGTACTTC. The encoded protein is CASSLARLLSSSSYEQYF.

This clonotype was observed many times. The chain employs TRBV9 and TRBJ1-2, with 9 positions matching TRBD1. CDR1 is SGDLS, CDR2 YYNGEE, per germline. Losses at the gene ends were 4 bases for V and 7 bases for J; bases not matched to a gene: 11. The CDR3 sequence is 15 residues long. CDR3 residues: CASSPGTGTGLGYTF. CDR3 DNA sequence: TGTGCCAGCAGCCCCGGCACCGGGACAGGGCTTGGCTACACCTTC. The whole variable domain, remainder taken from reference TRBV9 and TRBJ1-2, is DSGVTQTPKHLITATGQRVTLRCSPRSGDLSVYWYQQSLDQGLQFLIQYYNGEERAKGNILERFSAQQFPDLHSELNLSSLELGDSALYFCASSPGTGTGLGYTFGSGTRLTVV.

This chain connects TRBV5-6 to TRBJ2-7; D might be TRBD2 (6 bases). The CDR3 length is 14 residues. Trimming left V 4 bases short and J 1 base short, with 12 bases between. Looked up from germline, CDR1 is SGHDT and CDR2 is YYEEEE. The CDR3 DNA reads as TGTGCCAGCAGCCCCGCGGGGCGGTCCTACGAGCAGTACTTC. It yields the protein CASSPAGRSYEQYF.

Only a few counts were recorded for this clonotype. V usage is TRBV13 and J usage is TRBJ2-7; no firm D call. This CDR3 is 14 amino acids long. The V end was cut by 8 bases, the J end by 2 bases, with 16 bases between. CDR1 and CDR2 from the germline V gene are PRHDT and FYEKMQ (reference sequence). CDR3: CASQLGRITYEQYF. The CDR3 coding sequence is TGTGCCAGCCAACTTGGACGGATTACCTACGAGCAGTACTTC.

The rearrangement joins TRBV4-3 to TRBJ1-6; D is undetermined. V dropped 1 base and J dropped 6 bases, with 7 bases sitting between them. Germline V gives CDR1 LGHNA, CDR2 YSLEER. This CDR3 is 14 amino acids long. The CDR3 spells CASSQADFNSPLHF. As DNA, the CDR3 is TGCGCCAGCAGCCAAGCTGACTTTAATTCACCCCTCCACTTT.

This clonotype was counted only a few times. The chain employs TRBV24-1 and TRBJ2-5, with D possibly TRBD2 on 5 matching bases. The end of the DNA fits TRBJ2-1 better, so the J call may be wrong. This CDR3 contains 14 residues. Germline lookup yields CDR1 KGHDR and CDR2 SFDVKD. The CDR3: CATSDWQTINEQFF. CDR3 nucleotides: TGTGCCACCAGTGATTGGCAGACTATCAATGAGCAGTTCTTC.

This clonotype turned up a few times. The chain links TRBV27 to TRBJ1-6; D not certain. Germline CDR1 MNHEY, CDR2 SMNVEV (reference sequence). V lost 7 bases and J lost 0, with 7 bases in between. CDR3 length: 14 residues. The CDR3 DNA is TGTGCCAGCACCGGCCTCTCCTATAATTCACCCCTCCACTTT. It yields the protein CASTGLSYNSPLHF.

The rearrangement uses TRBV9 and TRBJ1-4; D remains unclear. The CDR3 spans 17 residues. CDR1 SGDLS and CDR2 YYNGEE come from the germline V gene. V gave up 4 bases and J gave up 6 bases, with 22 bases separating them. The CDR3 bases are TGTGCCAGCAGCAAAGAAGACATTAGGATTTCTTATGAAAAACTGTTTTTT. This sequence encodes CASSKEDIRISYEKLFF.

Only a few counts were recorded for this clonotype. The chain carries TRBV15 and TRBJ1-1; a weak D match, TRBD1 (6 bases). V lost 0 bases and J lost 2, with 10 bases in between. The CDR3 has 15 residues. Germline V lookup: CDR1 LNHNV, CDR2 YYDKDF (reference sequence). The CDR3 reads CATSRDTGRNTEAFF. The CDR3 bases are TGTGCCACCAGCAGAGATACAGGGAGAAACACTGAAGCTTTCTTT.

This clonotype was counted only a few times. V gene TRBV10-3 combines with J gene TRBJ2-3; D is unresolved. Looked up from germline, CDR1 is ENHRY and CDR2 is SYGVKD. Trimming pared 5 bases from V and 2 bases from J, leaving 8 bases between. This CDR3 comprises 13 residues. Written as DNA, the CDR3 is TGTGCCATCAGTCCAGGCTCCACAGATACGCAGTATTTT. It translates to CAISPGSTDTQYF.

This clonotype has a handful of counts. This sequence joins TRBV28 and TRBJ2-5; possibly TRBD2 for D (5 bases). V shed 1 base and J shed 5 bases, with 14 bases lying between them. This CDR3 region has 15 residues. CDR1 and CDR2 from the germline V gene are MDHEN and SYDVKM. The DNA for the CDR3 is TGTGCCAGCAGTTTATTTGACTACCGTCAGGAGACCCAGTACTTC. It specifies CASSLFDYRQETQYF.

This clonotype was detected a few times. The rearrangement links TRBV6-4 to TRBJ2-2; possibly TRBD2 for D (5 bases). V lost 6 bases to trimming and J lost 4 bases, with 12 bases between them. This CDR3 region has 14 residues. Germline CDR1 is MRHNA and CDR2 is SNTAGT. As DNA, the CDR3 is TGTGCCAGCAGGGATACTAGTCGCACCGGGGAGCTGTTTTTT. It specifies CASRDTSRTGELFF.

The V and J genes are TRBV5-1 and TRBJ1-1; a weak D match, TRBD1 (5 bases). Germline CDR1 is SGHRS and CDR2 is YFSETQ. CDR3 length: 14 residues. V was cut by 1 base and J by 4 bases, with 11 bases left in between. The CDR3 spells CASSLFVGGTEAFF. In DNA, the CDR3 is TGCGCCAGCAGCTTGTTCGTCGGGGGCACTGAAGCTTTCTTT.

This clonotype has at least ten counts. The CDR3 is CSVGPGGRTDTQYF. DNA for the CDR3: TGCAGCGTTGGCCCAGGGGGCCGCACAGATACGCAGTATTTT. V gene TRBV29-1 combines with J gene TRBJ2-3; 8 bases map to TRBD1. The CDR3 is made up of 14 amino acids. Germline V gives CDR1 SQVTM, CDR2 ANQGSEA. Germline trimming cut 4 bases from V and 1 base from J; bases unmatched to any gene: 4.

The J gene is TRBJ2-1, the V gene TRBV7-2, with 9 bases matching TRBD2. The CDR3 sequence is 18 residues long. From germline, CDR1 is SGHTA and CDR2 FQGNSA. With 5 bases clipped from V and 0 bases from J, the junction kept 11 bases outside the gene matches. As DNA, the CDR3 is TGTGCCAGCAGCCGACCCGGCGGCGGGAGGGCCTCCTACAATGAGCAGTTCTTC. This sequence encodes CASSRPGGGRASYNEQFF.

In regard to this clonotype: A much larger clonotype is one base distant, so this may be a read error. V is TRBV10-3 and J is TRBJ1-1; 7 bases line up with TRBD1. Trimming removed 4 bases from V and 1 base from J; junction bases left unmatched: 0. The CDR3 runs 13 residues. Germline values: CDR1 ENHRY, CDR2 SYGVKD. In nucleotides, the CDR3 is TGTGCCATCAGTGGGACAGGGAACACTGAAGCTTTCTTT. Residues: CAISGTGNTEAFF.

This clonotype was detected a few times. The chain couples TRBV27 to TRBJ1-1; D unresolved. This CDR3 has 13 residues. Germline values: CDR1 MNHEY, CDR2 SMNVEV (reference sequence). Trimming shortened V by 8 bases and J by 0 bases, and 10 bases separated the two germline ends. The CDR3 region has the DNA TGTGCCAGCCACTCTATTATGAACACTGAAGCTTTCTTT. This gives the protein CASHSIMNTEAFF.

In regard to this clonotype: One end of the junction does not line up with germline, which may come from a read error. The chain carries TRBV5-1 and TRBJ2-2; a possible D gene is TRBD2 (6 bases). CDR3 length: 14 amino acids. Germline V lookup: CDR1 SGHRS, CDR2 YFSETQ. The CDR3 DNA reads as TGCGCCAGCGGCGGTGAGGCCTCAACCGGGGGGCTGTTTTTT. Translation: CASGGEASTGGLFF.

In regard to this clonotype: Its ends do not fully match the called genes, so a read error is possible. This chain links TRBV28 with TRBJ2-5, with a tentative D call TRBD2 (5 bases). Germline lookup yields CDR1 MDHEN and CDR2 SYDVKM. The CDR3 totals 16 residues. CDR3 loop: CASSLYGVTGKETRYF. The CDR3 DNA reads TGTGCCAGCAGTTTGTATGGAGTGACGGGGAAAGAGACCCGGTACTTC.

This clonotype was detected only a few times. This chain joins TRBV25-1 and TRBJ1-1; D is undetermined. From germline, CDR1 is MGHDK and CDR2 SYGVNS. The CDR3 consists of 14 residues. V lost 4 bases and J lost 3, with 12 bases in between. CDR3 region: CASSAGLDDTEAFF. The CDR3 nucleotides read TGTGCCAGCAGTGCAGGACTGGACGACACTGAAGCTTTCTTT.

Concerning this clonotype: At one boundary the junction diverges from the germline segment, which might be a read error. V usage is TRBV18 and J usage is TRBJ2-7, with a tentative D call TRBD2 (5 bases). CDR3 length: 16 residues. Germline lookup yields CDR1 KGHSH and CDR2 LQKENI. The CDR3 loop is CASSLSPGSGSYEQYF. CDR3 DNA: TGCGCCAGCTCCCTATCCCCGGGGTCAGGATCCTACGAGCAGTACTTC.

The chain links TRBV24-1 to TRBJ2-3; 7 nucleotides agree with TRBD1. The CDR3 is 17 residues long. Germline V gene lookup returns CDR1 KGHDR and CDR2 SFDVKD. The trim removed 4 bases at V and 0 bases at J, leaving 9 bases unmatched. The CDR3 coding sequence is TGTGCCACCAGTGACGGAACAGGGGATTATAGCACAGATACGCAGTATTTT. Translated, it gives CATSDGTGDYSTDTQYF.

This clonotype came up a few times. The gene calls are TRBV29-1 and TRBJ2-3; D unresolved. Germline V lookup: CDR1 SQVTM, CDR2 ANQGSEA. This CDR3 has 13 residues. V lost 7 bases, J lost 4 bases, and 15 bases lay in between. CDR3 loop: CSAWLGLADTQYF. CDR3 nucleotide sequence: TGCAGCGCTTGGCTGGGGTTGGCAGATACGCAGTATTTT.

This clonotype was counted between two and nine times. The chain uses TRBV4-1 and TRBJ1-2, with D maybe TRBD1 (6 bases). Between the trimmed V and J ends, which lost 0 bases and 4 bases, there was a span of 12 bases. Germline V gene sequence: CDR1 MGHRA, CDR2 YSYEKL. The CDR3 has 15 residues. The CDR3 protein is CASSQEYRDAYGYTF. CDR3 nucleotide sequence: TGCGCCAGCAGCCAAGAGTACAGGGACGCCTATGGCTACACCTTC.

This clonotype has a handful of counts. The rearrangement joins TRBV23-1 to TRBJ2-1; unclear D gene. TRBV23-1 is designated an ORF whose function remains uncertain. V was shortened by 1 base and J by 7 bases, with 11 bases between the two germline ends. The CDR3 runs to 14 residues. The DNA for the CDR3 is TGCGCCAGCAGTCAATTAGAGGACCAAAATGAGCAGTTCTTC. It encodes CASSQLEDQNEQFF.